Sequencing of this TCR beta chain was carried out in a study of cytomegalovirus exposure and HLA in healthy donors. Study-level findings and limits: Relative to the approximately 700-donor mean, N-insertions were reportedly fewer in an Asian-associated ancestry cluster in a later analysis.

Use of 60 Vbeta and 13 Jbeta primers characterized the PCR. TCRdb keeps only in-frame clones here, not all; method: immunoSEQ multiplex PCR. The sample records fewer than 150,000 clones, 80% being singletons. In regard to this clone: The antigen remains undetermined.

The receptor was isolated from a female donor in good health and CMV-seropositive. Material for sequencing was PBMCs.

The CDR3 DNA follows: TGCGCCAGCAGCCCAGCGGGGGGGCAAACCGGGGAGCTGTTTTTT. Translation gives CASSPAGGQTGELFF. The V gene is TRBV4-1, the J gene TRBJ2-2; TRBD2 agrees at 10 bases. Germline CDR1 is MGHRA and CDR2 is YSYEKL. Trimming removed 4 bases from V and 5 bases from J; junction bases left unmatched: 4. The CDR3 length is 15 residues.